The rows below give T cell receptor beta chains drawn from one sample of a study of T cells after yellow fever vaccination. TCRdb independently ran MiXCR on the 5' RACE reads; one entry per CDR3 protein. Among hundreds of thousands of distinct CDR3 sequences listed, 11% were seen once. The source material was PBMCs, sampled on the day of the first yellow fever vaccination. Source of these receptors: a man aged 18 to 30 who received the YFV17D yellow fever vaccine. The CDR3 runs from the conserved cysteine through the conserved F or W. Fields, in order: V gene, D gene, clone size, J gene, CDR3 protein, CDR3 DNA. D genes are given only for firm matches. Clone size is given for some rows only: seen once, a few or many times, or a class if the clone is expanded.

v_gene: TRBV4-1; d_gene: NA; abundance: NA; j_gene: TRBJ2-7; CDR3aa: CASSQGSGATREQYF; CDR3nt: TGCGCCAGCAGCCAAGGCTCCGGGGCCACCCGGGAGCAGTACTTC
v_gene: TRBV4-1; d_gene: TRBD1; abundance: NA; j_gene: TRBJ2-5; CDR3aa: CASSPSGQGSETQYF; CDR3nt: TGCGCCAGCAGCCCATCGGGACAGGGTAGTGAGACCCAGTACTTC
v_gene: TRBV20-1; d_gene: TRBD1; abundance: few; j_gene: TRBJ1-5; CDR3aa: CSANRGDQPQHF; CDR3nt: TGCAGTGCTAACAGGGGCGATCAGCCCCAGCATTTT
v_gene: TRBV7-2; d_gene: TRBD1; abundance: NA; j_gene: TRBJ1-2; CDR3aa: CASSLNPPTGADGYTF; CDR3nt: TGTGCCAGCAGCCTAAACCCCCCTACAGGGGCGGACGGCTACACCTTC
v_gene: TRBV6-6; d_gene: NA; abundance: NA; j_gene: TRBJ1-4; CDR3aa: CASSYFGPEKLFF; CDR3nt: TGTGCCAGCAGTTATTTTGGTCCTGAAAAACTGTTTTTT
v_gene: TRBV19; d_gene: NA; abundance: few; j_gene: TRBJ1-1; CDR3aa: CASTKTDRTSEAFF; CDR3nt: TGTGCCAGTACCAAAACCGACCGAACTTCTGAAGCTTTCTTT
v_gene: TRBV10-3; d_gene: NA; abundance: NA; j_gene: TRBJ1-5; CDR3aa: CAISGGAGAGNSNQPQHF; CDR3nt: TGTGCCATCAGTGGAGGGGCTGGCGCCGGGAATAGCAATCAGCCCCAGCATTTT
v_gene: TRBV25-1; d_gene: TRBD1; abundance: NA; j_gene: TRBJ1-5; CDR3aa: CASSDGTGYQQPQHF; CDR3nt: TGTGCCAGCAGTGACGGGACAGGGTATCAACAGCCCCAGCATTTT
v_gene: TRBV4-3; d_gene: TRBD1; abundance: NA; j_gene: TRBJ1-2; CDR3aa: CASSQQGAGGYTF; CDR3nt: TGCGCCAGCAGCCAACAGGGGGCAGGTGGCTACACCTTC
v_gene: TRBV18; d_gene: NA; abundance: NA; j_gene: TRBJ2-2; CDR3aa: CASSPRPGDAGELFF; CDR3nt: TGTGCCAGCTCACCACGGCCAGGGGATGCCGGGGAGCTGTTTTTT
v_gene: TRBV5-1; d_gene: TRBD2; abundance: many; j_gene: TRBJ2-5; CDR3aa: CASSPGTSGAQETQYF; CDR3nt: TGCGCCAGCAGCCCCGGGACTAGCGGGGCCCAAGAGACCCAGTACTTC
v_gene: TRBV12-3/TRBV12-4; d_gene: NA; abundance: NA; j_gene: TRBJ2-6; CDR3aa: CASEWGANVLTF; CDR3nt: TGTGCCAGCGAGTGGGGGGCCAACGTCCTGACTTTC
v_gene: TRBV7-6; d_gene: TRBD1; abundance: NA; j_gene: TRBJ1-4; CDR3aa: CASSLGAGTGHEKLFF; CDR3nt: TGTGCCAGCAGCTTAGGGGCGGGGACAGGGCACGAAAAACTGTTTTTT
v_gene: TRBV19; d_gene: NA; abundance: few; j_gene: TRBJ2-1; CDR3aa: CASKRGRGFYNEQFF; CDR3nt: TGTGCCAGTAAAAGGGGGCGGGGGTTCTACAATGAGCAGTTCTTC
v_gene: TRBV12-3/TRBV12-4; d_gene: NA; abundance: few; j_gene: TRBJ2-5; CDR3aa: CASSFRRGTQYF; CDR3nt: TGTGCCAGCAGTTTTCGGCGCGGGACCCAGTACTTC
v_gene: TRBV6-5; d_gene: NA; abundance: NA; j_gene: TRBJ1-4; CDR3aa: CASSYRDVWEKLFF; CDR3nt: TGTGCCAGCAGTTACAGGGATGTTTGGGAAAAACTGTTTTTT
v_gene: TRBV5-1; d_gene: TRBD1; abundance: few; j_gene: TRBJ2-3; CDR3aa: CASSFPQLGQGTDTQYF; CDR3nt: TGCGCCAGCAGCTTCCCCCAACTCGGACAGGGCACAGATACGCAGTATTTT
v_gene: TRBV6-2/TRBV6-3; d_gene: NA; abundance: few; j_gene: TRBJ2-2; CDR3aa: CASSYSPANGYTGELFF; CDR3nt: TGTGCCAGCAGTTACTCCCCCGCAAATGGATACACCGGGGAGCTGTTTTTT
v_gene: TRBV20-1; d_gene: NA; abundance: NA; j_gene: TRBJ1-2; CDR3aa: CSARDARAQDGYTF; CDR3nt: TGCAGTGCTAGAGATGCCAGGGCCCAAGATGGCTACACCTTC
v_gene: TRBV6-2/TRBV6-3; d_gene: TRBD1; abundance: few; j_gene: TRBJ2-3; CDR3aa: CASRLGQGSADTQYF; CDR3nt: TGTGCCAGCCGTCTCGGACAGGGGAGTGCAGATACGCAGTATTTT
v_gene: TRBV6-2/TRBV6-3; d_gene: NA; abundance: NA; j_gene: TRBJ2-4; CDR3aa: CASSALAKNIQYF; CDR3nt: TGTGCCAGCAGTGCACTAGCCAAAAACATTCAGTACTTC
v_gene: TRBV29-1; d_gene: NA; abundance: NA; j_gene: TRBJ2-3; CDR3aa: CSEYRGSTDTQYF; CDR3nt: TGCAGCGAGTATCGGGGTAGCACAGATACGCAGTATTTT
v_gene: TRBV5-1; d_gene: NA; abundance: NA; j_gene: TRBJ1-1; CDR3aa: CASSLGGRMNTEAFF; CDR3nt: TGCGCCAGCAGCTTGGGGGGACGTATGAACACTGAAGCTTTCTTT
v_gene: TRBV20-1; d_gene: TRBD2; abundance: few; j_gene: TRBJ2-3; CDR3aa: CSAPPWAGGKDTQYF; CDR3nt: TGCAGTGCTCCTCCCTGGGCGGGGGGCAAAGATACGCAGTATTTT
v_gene: TRBV7-2; d_gene: NA; abundance: few; j_gene: TRBJ2-1; CDR3aa: CASSQILRNEQFF; CDR3nt: TGTGCCAGCAGCCAGATACTACGGAATGAGCAGTTCTTC
v_gene: TRBV5-4; d_gene: TRBD2; abundance: NA; j_gene: TRBJ2-5; CDR3aa: CASSFPGLEQETQYF; CDR3nt: TGTGCCAGCAGCTTTCCGGGACTAGAACAAGAGACCCAGTACTTC
v_gene: TRBV5-1; d_gene: NA; abundance: NA; j_gene: TRBJ1-2; CDR3aa: CASKKGGDGYTF; CDR3nt: TGCGCCAGCAAGAAAGGAGGTGATGGCTACACCTTC
v_gene: TRBV7-9; d_gene: TRBD1; abundance: NA; j_gene: TRBJ2-7; CDR3aa: CASSPRDRASYEQYF; CDR3nt: TGTGCCAGCAGCCCCCGGGACAGGGCATCCTACGAGCAGTACTTC
v_gene: TRBV27; d_gene: NA; abundance: NA; j_gene: TRBJ2-5; CDR3aa: CASSLSVGRETQYF; CDR3nt: TGTGCCAGCAGTTTAAGCGTGGGGCGGGAGACCCAGTACTTC
v_gene: TRBV7-2; d_gene: TRBD1; abundance: few; j_gene: TRBJ1-4; CDR3aa: CASSFRQGRGDEKLFF; CDR3nt: TGTGCCAGCAGCTTCAGACAGGGCCGGGGAGATGAAAAACTGTTTTTT
v_gene: TRBV29-1; d_gene: NA; abundance: few; j_gene: TRBJ1-1; CDR3aa: CSVIRRQNTEAFF; CDR3nt: TGCAGCGTTATCAGGCGACAGAACACTGAAGCTTTCTTT
v_gene: TRBV12-3/TRBV12-4; d_gene: NA; abundance: NA; j_gene: TRBJ2-1; CDR3aa: CASSTFPRLSSYNEQFF; CDR3nt: TGTGCCAGCAGTACATTCCCTCGACTTAGCTCCTACAATGAGCAGTTCTTC